These 12 T cell receptor beta chains share one sample of origin, sequenced in a study of blood T cells in healthy people across ages. Through a sample-barcoded 5' primer and a J-beta primer mix, a second PCR was run for roughly 6 to 11 cycles. Each CDR3 protein is one row after TCRdb ran MiXCR on the 5' RACE reads. Here the sample spans 1.5 million or so distinct CDR3 sequences, 42% being singletons. Material: blood. These receptors all stem from a woman aged 18-29 years in good health.

About this clonotype: Just one base apart from a much larger clone, this may be a read error. For the CDR3, the DNA is TGTGCCAGCAGTATCAATAGACGGTCCGCTAACTATGGCTACACCTTC. This codes for CASSINRRSANYGYTF. The V and J genes are TRBV6-2 or TRBV6-3 and TRBJ1-2, with D unclear. The germline CDR1 and CDR2 sequences are MNHEY and SVGEGT. Deletions cut 5 bases from V and 0 bases from J, with 16 bases between. CDR3 length equals 16 residues.

V usage is TRBV12-3 or TRBV12-4 and J usage is TRBJ1-2; D not certain. The CDR3 totals 15 residues. The germline V and J ends were trimmed by 2 bases and 2 bases, with 12 bases remaining between them. CDR3 sequence: CASSLPRGPNYGYTF. The CDR3 nucleotides read TGTGCCAGCAGTTTACCGAGAGGGCCAAACTATGGCTACACCTTC.

V gene TRBV29-1 combines with J gene TRBJ1-2; no clear D. From germline, CDR1 is SQVTM and CDR2 ANQGSEA. This CDR3 has 13 amino acids. With 6 bases removed from V and 7 bases from J, the gap between germline ends came to 18 bases. The CDR3 loop reads CSVAVRERSGYTF. In nucleotides, the CDR3 is TGCAGCGTCGCGGTCCGTGAGAGGAGTGGCTACACCTTC.

This clonotype was detected many times. V is TRBV29-1 and J is TRBJ2-5; perhaps D is TRBD1 or TRBD2 (7 bases each). The CDR3 is 13 residues long. V lost 3 bases, J lost 5 bases, and 13 bases lay in between. The germline V gene has CDR1 SQVTM and CDR2 ANQGSEA. CDR3 nucleotides: TGCAGCGTTGAGATCCAGGGGGGGGAGACCCAGTACTTC. This codes for CSVEIQGGETQYF.

Only a few counts were recorded for this clonotype. The V call is TRBV5-5, the J call TRBJ1-2; D ambiguous. The CDR3 covers 15 residues. Looked up from germline, CDR1 is SGHKS and CDR2 is YYEKEE (reference sequence). Trimming removed 0 bases from V and 2 bases from J, with 11 bases in between. The CDR3 loop reads CASSLAFSLNYGYTF. In DNA form, the CDR3 reads TGTGCCAGCAGCTTGGCTTTTTCATTGAACTATGGCTACACCTTC.

A word on this clonotype: One end of the junction varies from germline; a read error may be responsible. The rearrangement joins TRBV4-3 to TRBJ2-4; possible D gene TRBD1, 5 bases. The DNA end favors TRBJ2-7, so the J call may be wrong. The CDR3 length is 15 residues. Germline values: CDR1 LGHNA, CDR2 YSLEER. The CDR3 nucleotides read TGCGCCAGCGGCCAAGAGTTCGTGACAGCCTACGAGCAGTACTTC. Translated, it gives CASGQEFVTAYEQYF.

The V gene is TRBV6-5, the J gene TRBJ2-7; D is ambiguous. CDR1 MNHEY and CDR2 SVGAGI come from the germline V gene. V was cut by 2 bases and J by 6 bases, with 14 bases left in between. This CDR3 has 14 amino acids. The CDR3 DNA reads TGTGCCAGCAGTTACGAGGCGGCAGCACGCGAGCAGTACTTC. Protein product: CASSYEAAAREQYF.

This clonotype was seen a handful of times. CDR3 coding DNA: TGTGCCAGCAGTTTTGCGGGCCACTCCTACAATGAGCAGTTCTTC. It translates to CASSFAGHSYNEQFF. The chain combines TRBV12-3 or TRBV12-4 with TRBJ2-1; possibly TRBD2 for D (5 bases). The V end was cut by 3 bases, the J end by 0 bases, with 9 bases between. This CDR3 has 15 residues.

The J gene is TRBJ2-7, the V gene TRBV6-2 or TRBV6-3; weak D call: TRBD2 (6 bases). CDR3 length: 13 amino acids. Germline-derived CDR1 and CDR2 are MNHEY and SVGEGT. Between the trimmed V and J ends, which lost 6 bases and 0 bases, there was a span of 9 bases. The CDR3 spells CASRRGTSYEQYF. The CDR3 coding sequence is TGTGCCAGCAGGCGGGGCACCTCCTACGAGCAGTACTTC.

This clonotype was seen more than once but under ten times. The chain is built from TRBV6-5 and TRBJ2-5; D perhaps matches TRBD1 (6 bases). The J call may be faulty, since TRBJ2-7 better matches the DNA end. In germline, CDR1 is MNHEY, CDR2 SVGAGI. The CDR3 is 12 residues long. CDR3 residues: CASTNPRGEQYF. The DNA for the CDR3 is TGTGCCAGCACAAACCCCAGGGGCGAGCAGTACTTC.

V gene TRBV18 combines with J gene TRBJ2-1, with D possibly being TRBD2 (5 bases). This CDR3 has 14 amino acids. Germline V CDR1 and CDR2: KGHSH, LQKENI. The V end lost 0 bases, the J end lost 6 bases, and 9 bases lay between the germline ends. The CDR3 DNA is TGTGCCAGCTCACCACCTTCTAGCTTCAATGAGCAGTTCTTC. Protein: CASSPPSSFNEQFF. The full variable domain, its missing parts supplied by reference TRBV18 and TRBJ2-1, is NAGVMQNPRHLVRRRGQEARLRCSPMKGHSHVYWYRQLPEEGLKFMVYLQKENIIDESGMPKERFSAEFPKEGPSILRIQQVVRGDSAAYFCASSPPSSFNEQFFGPGTRLTVL.

This clonotype was found once. This chain links TRBV5-1 with TRBJ1-1, with D possibly being TRBD1 (5 bases). The germline V and J ends were trimmed by 0 bases and 4 bases, with 10 bases remaining between them. Germline assignment: CDR1 SGHRS and CDR2 YFSETQ. The CDR3 is 14 residues long. DNA for the CDR3: TGCGCCAGCAGCTTGGAACGGGGGGGCACTGAAGCTTTCTTT. Translating gives CASSLERGGTEAFF.